This T cell receptor (beta chain) is from a study of response to subunit inactivated influenza vaccine. Study-wide results and limits: Authors suggested each seasonal flu vaccination may recruit only limited numbers of new T cells.

TCRdb reanalysed the RT-PCR reads using MiXCR and keeps one entry per CDR3 protein. The sample contains around 850,000 distinct CDR3 sequences, around a sixth of which appear only once. Germline lookup yields CDR1 MNHEY and CDR2 SVGEGT. This CDR3 has 16 residues. V gave up 0 bases and J gave up 3 bases, with 13 bases separating them. The table lists this clonotype with a few counts. Its antigen is not known. V and J are TRBV6-2 or TRBV6-3 and TRBJ2-3; tentatively, D is TRBD2 (5 bases). Specimen: PBMCs from blood, collected 4 to 6 days after vaccination. The sequence was collected from a man aged 45-65 years who received an inactivated influenza vaccine. The CDR3 bases are TGTGCCAGCAGTTACTCTTACGGGGATGGGACAGATACGCAGTATTTT. Translated: CASSYSYGDGTDTQYF.